The 21 T cell receptor beta chains presented below share a single source sample, sequenced in a study of CD8 T cells in ankylosing spondylitis. Whole-study results and caveats: Characteristic of ankylosing spondylitis blood, it appeared, was a TCR beta motif comprising eight highly homologous variants.

For these TCRs, the target antigens are not known. TCRdb reanalysed the 5' RACE reads using MiXCR and keeps one entry per CDR3 protein. Of about 340,000 distinct CDR3 sequences listed, approximately 8% are singletons. Sequencing was done on a sample of blood, either unsorted or a sorted T cell fraction (not recorded which). The origin of the receptors is a male donor with ankylosing spondylitis.

There are a few counts of this clonotype. A read error may produce the germline difference seen at one junction end. This chain links TRBV28 with TRBJ2-3; TRBD2 matches 13 bases. Per the germline V gene, CDR1 is MDHEN and CDR2 is SYDVKM. The CDR3 length is 18 residues. The CDR3 sequence: CASPPQLAGGLITDTQYF. DNA of the CDR3: TGCGCCAGCCCCCCCCAACTAGCGGGAGGGCTTATCACAGATACGCAGTATTTT.

For the CDR3, the DNA is TGTGCCAGCAGCCAATACGGGGGTCGAGACGAGCAGTTCTTC. Amino acids: CASSQYGGRDEQFF. The chain is built from TRBV14 and TRBJ2-1, with a tentative D call TRBD2 (6 bases). V was cut by 2 bases and J by 10 bases, with 15 bases left in between. CDR1 SGHDN and CDR2 FVKESK come from the germline V gene. The CDR3 loop spans 14 amino acids.

This clonotype was detected ten times or more. The chain uses TRBV5-1 and TRBJ2-3; D is unresolved. Germline V lookup: CDR1 SGHRS, CDR2 YFSETQ. Deletions cut 2 bases from V and 4 bases from J, with 8 bases between. The CDR3 is 13 residues long. The CDR3 loop reads CASSFGDADTQYF. DNA of the CDR3: TGCGCCAGCAGCTTTGGGGATGCAGATACGCAGTATTTT.

This sequence joins TRBV20-1 and TRBJ2-7, with 7 bases lining up with TRBD2. The length of the CDR3 is 14 residues. CDR1 DFQATT and CDR2 SNEGSKA come from the germline V gene (reference sequence). Trimming cost V 3 bases and J 4 bases; bases outside gene matches: 9. The CDR3 region is CSARRWGGRYEQYF. CDR3 in DNA: TGCAGTGCTAGGAGATGGGGAGGGCGGTACGAGCAGTACTTC.

The gene calls are TRBV15 and TRBJ2-2; the match to TRBD2 covers 10 bases. V gave up 6 bases and J gave up 5 bases; unmatched junction bases: 12. From germline, CDR1 is LNHNV and CDR2 YYDKDF (reference sequence). The CDR3 covers 17 residues. The CDR3 here is CATRVGSGLAYTGELFF. CDR3 DNA: TGTGCCACCAGGGTCGGTTCGGGACTAGCGTATACCGGGGAGCTGTTTTTT.

The rearrangement joins TRBV5-1 to TRBJ2-7; the D gene is possibly TRBD2 (6 bases). This CDR3 is 13 amino acids long. CDR1 and CDR2 from the germline V gene are SGHRS and YFSETQ. Trimming stripped 5 bases from V and 1 base from J, with 10 bases between. The CDR3 reads CASRRDQSYEQYF. The CDR3 nucleotides read TGCGCCAGCAGGCGGGACCAGTCCTACGAGCAGTACTTC.

This clonotype appeared once. The chain recombines TRBV7-9 with TRBJ2-2, with 9 positions matching TRBD1. Trimming took 4 bases from V and 3 from J; bases not matched to a gene: 9. This CDR3 is built from 17 residues. Germline values: CDR1 SEHNR, CDR2 FQNEAQ (reference sequence). The CDR3 region is CASSWTGDSAYTGELFF. CDR3 bases: TGTGCCAGCAGCTGGACAGGGGATAGCGCATACACCGGGGAGCTGTTTTTT.

This clonotype was counted only a few times. V usage is TRBV11-2 and J usage is TRBJ1-1; no firm D call. This CDR3 has 14 residues. Trimming stripped 0 bases from V and 5 bases from J, with 10 bases between. Germline CDR1 reads SGHAT; CDR2 reads FQNNGV. CDR3 DNA: TGTGCCAGCAGCTTAGAAGGCGCTAGTACTGAAGCTTTCTTT. Its protein product is CASSLEGASTEAFF.

There are many counts of this clonotype. The rearrangement links TRBV10-3 to TRBJ2-1; D unresolved. Germline loops: CDR1 ENHRY, CDR2 SYGVKD. The V end lost 9 bases, the J end lost 5 bases, and 8 bases lay between the germline ends. This CDR3 is built from 11 residues. CDR3 protein: CAMGRNNEQFF. The DNA for the CDR3 is TGTGCCATGGGAAGAAACAATGAGCAGTTCTTC.

This clonotype appeared a single time. The V call is TRBV6-2 or TRBV6-3, the J call TRBJ1-5; the D gene is possibly TRBD1 (6 bases). The CDR3 totals 14 residues. V lost 7 bases and J 1 base, leaving 11 bases between the germline ends. The germline V gene encodes CDR1 MNHEY and CDR2 SVGEGT. The DNA for the CDR3 is TGTGCCAGCACAAACAGGGAGAGCAATCAGCCCCAGCATTTT. This translates into CASTNRESNQPQHF.

The sample holds a few counts of this clonotype. This chain joins TRBV27 and TRBJ1-4; a possible D gene is TRBD1 (5 bases). CDR1 is MNHEY and CDR2 is SMNVEV in the germline V gene (reference sequence). CDR3 length: 14 residues. Trimming took off 6 bases at V and 8 bases at J, with 16 bases between the two ends. As DNA, the CDR3 is TGTGCCAGCAGCCCCCTGAGGGGTGTAGAAAAACTGTTTTTT. It specifies CASSPLRGVEKLFF.

The rearrangement links TRBV5-1 to TRBJ2-5; weak D call: TRBD1 (5 bases). V dropped 0 bases and J dropped 7 bases, with 16 bases sitting between them. The CDR3 is made up of 15 amino acids. CDR1 is SGHRS, CDR2 YFSETQ, per germline. The CDR3 nucleotides are TGCGCCAGCAGCTTGGGACAGCCCTTGTCTGGGACCCAGTACTTC. It encodes CASSLGQPLSGTQYF.

The chain joins TRBV10-3 to TRBJ2-1, with 7 bases identical to TRBD2. The CDR3 sequence is 16 residues long. V gave up 3 bases and J gave up 4 bases; unmatched junction bases: 9. The germline V gene has CDR1 ENHRY and CDR2 SYGVKD. DNA for the CDR3: TGTGCCATCAGTGAACCCAGCGGGAACTTTTACAATGAGCAGTTCTTC. The encoded protein is CAISEPSGNFYNEQFF.

Only a few counts were recorded for this clonotype. V gene TRBV7-2 combines with J gene TRBJ2-2; 8 positions match TRBD1. CDR1 is SGHTA, CDR2 FQGNSA, per germline. V was pared by 5 bases and J by 8 bases, with 4 bases of the junction left unmatched. The CDR3 extends over 13 amino acids. The DNA for the CDR3 is TGTGCCAGCAGCAGGACAGGGTTGGGGGAGCTGTTTTTT. Amino acids: CASSRTGLGELFF.

In this sample, this clonotype turned up many times. The V call is TRBV9, the J call TRBJ2-1; unclear D gene. Deletions cut 2 bases from V and 4 bases from J, with 13 bases between. Germline V gene sequence: CDR1 SGDLS, CDR2 YYNGEE. The CDR3 is 15 amino acids. DNA for the CDR3: TGTGCCAGCAGCGTTAACGGACGATCTTACAATGAGCAGTTCTTC. It is translated as CASSVNGRSYNEQFF.

This clonotype was seen at least ten times. The rearrangement joins TRBV11-1 to TRBJ2-1; D is ambiguous. Germline V CDR1 and CDR2: SGHAT, FQDESV (reference sequence). V gave up 1 base and J gave up 10 bases, with 8 bases separating them. This CDR3 spans 12 amino acids. As DNA, the CDR3 is TGTGCCAGCAGCTTAGAGACCAGCGAGCAGTTCTTC. Translated, it gives CASSLETSEQFF.

With respect to this clonotype: A much larger clone differs by one base, so this may be a read error. Without the conserved terminal phenylalanine or tryptophan, this CDR3 likely stems from a read error. The chain links TRBV11-2 to TRBJ2-1; D is perhaps TRBD2 (5 bases). This CDR3 has 13 amino acids. CDR1 SGHAT and CDR2 FQNNGV come from the germline V gene. V shed 0 bases and J shed 12 bases, with 12 bases lying between them. The chain's CDR3 is CASSLDRLALQFL. CDR3 DNA: TGTGCCAGCAGCTTAGATCGGCTAGCTTTGCAGTTCTTA.

This clonotype was observed many times. V is TRBV5-1 and J is TRBJ1-5; 7 bases align to TRBD1. This CDR3 is 16 amino acids long. CDR1 is SGHRS and CDR2 is YFSETQ in the germline V gene. V lost 7 bases, J lost 0 bases, and 10 bases stayed unmatched. Here the CDR3 reads CASRQGAADSNQPQHF. CDR3 nucleotides: TGCGCCAGCCGACAGGGCGCTGCGGATAGCAATCAGCCCCAGCATTTT.

This clonotype was recorded a few times. This chain links TRBV15 with TRBJ1-1; possibly TRBD1 for D (6 bases). Germline V gives CDR1 LNHNV, CDR2 YYDKDF (reference sequence). This CDR3 is 15 amino acids long. V was trimmed by 1 base and J by 0 bases, leaving 9 bases between them. The CDR3 loop is CATSRVGHMNTEAFF. Written as DNA, the CDR3 is TGTGCCACCAGCAGAGTGGGACACATGAACACTGAAGCTTTCTTT. Drawing the rest from reference TRBV15 and TRBJ1-1, the complete variable domain is DAMVIQNPRYQVTQFGKPVTLSCSQTLNHNVMYWYQQKSSQAPKLLFHYYDKDFNNEADTPDNFQSRRPNTSFCFLDIRSPGLGDTAMYLCATSRVGHMNTEAFFGQGTRLTVV.

This chain links TRBV20-1 with TRBJ2-7; 9 bases agree with TRBD1. CDR1 and CDR2 (germline): DFQATT, SNEGSKA (reference sequence). J lost 2 bases, V lost 4 bases, and 3 bases had no gene match. The CDR3 is made up of 13 amino acids. CDR3 bases: TGCAGTGCTACCGGGACAGGGACCTACGAGCAGTACTTC. This encodes CSATGTGTYEQYF.

The sample holds a few counts of this clonotype. The V call is TRBV6-2 or TRBV6-3, the J call TRBJ2-1; tentatively, D is TRBD1 or TRBD2 (5 bases each). The CDR3 length is 16 residues. V lost 3 bases, J lost 1 base, and 13 bases lay in between. CDR1 and CDR2 from the germline V gene are MNHEY and SVGEGT. The CDR3 DNA reads TGTGCCAGCAGTTATGGGGGAGTTGGGTCCTACAATGAGCAGTTCTTC. As protein: CASSYGGVGSYNEQFF.